Below are 15 T cell receptor beta chains sequenced from a single sample in a study of OX40 agonist ivuxolimab in advanced cancers. TCRdb keeps only in-frame clones here, not all; method: immunoSEQ multiplex PCR. Here the sample spans roughly 82,000 clones, approximately 87% being singletons. The specimen was CD4+ or CD8+ T cells sorted from blood, collected in a trial of the OX40 agonist ivuxolimab. The receptors shown here come from an adult with an advanced solid tumor such as melanoma, head and neck, liver or kidney cancer.

This clone was seen only once. This rearrangement joins TRBV19 to TRBJ2-3; 8 bases match TRBD2. Trimming cost V 4 bases and J 4 bases; bases outside gene matches: 10. Germline V gene data show CDR1 as LNHDA and CDR2 as SQIVND (reference sequence). The CDR3 is made up of 16 amino acids. The CDR3 loop reads CASSTPSGGYADTQYF. Written as DNA, the CDR3 is TGTGCCAGTAGTACTCCCAGCGGGGGTTACGCAGATACGCAGTATTTT. Complete variable domain (other parts from reference TRBV19 and TRBJ2-3): DGGITQSPKYLFRKEGQNVTLSCEQNLNHDAMYWYRQDPGQGLRLIYYSQIVNDFQKGDIAEGYSVSREKKESFPLTVTSAQKNPTAFYLCASSTPSGGYADTQYFGPGTRLTVL.

The V call is TRBV29-1, the J call TRBJ1-1; weak D call: TRBD1 (6 bases). Between the trimmed V and J ends, which lost 6 bases and 4 bases, there was a span of 12 bases. The CDR3 loop spans 12 amino acids. Germline V gene lookup returns CDR1 SQVTM and CDR2 ANQGSEA. The CDR3 protein is CSVSRGGTEAFF. CDR3 in DNA: TGCAGCGTATCCAGGGGCGGCACTGAAGCTTTCTTT.

The gene calls are TRBV5-1 and TRBJ2-7; 12 bases fit TRBD2. Per the germline V gene, CDR1 is SGHRS and CDR2 is YFSETQ. V trimming: 4 bases; J trimming: 7 bases; junction bases outside the gene matches: 12. This CDR3 is built from 16 residues. In DNA, the CDR3 is TGCGCCAGCAGCCTACAACAACTAGCGGGGGGCGATGAGCAGTACTTC. Translating gives CASSLQQLAGGDEQYF.

The V and J genes are TRBV4-2 and TRBJ1-4; D uncertain. The V end was cut by 4 bases, the J end by 5 bases, with 14 bases between. This CDR3 is built from 15 residues. Germline CDR1 reads LGHNA; CDR2 reads YNFKEQ. CDR3 coding DNA: TGTGCCAGCAGCCCAACATCGGCTTCGAATGAAAAACTGTTTTTT. This gives the protein CASSPTSASNEKLFF.

This clone came up a few times. The chain employs TRBV19 and TRBJ1-3, with D hard to call. V lost 4 bases and J 8 bases, leaving 9 bases between the germline ends. The CDR3 length is 12 residues. CDR1 LNHDA and CDR2 SQIVND come from the germline V gene (reference sequence). CDR3 DNA sequence: TGTGCCAGTAGTAAGCAGGCGGACACCATATATTTT. Amino acid sequence: CASSKQADTIYF.

In its sample, this clone was seen once. The chain has TRBV9 and TRBJ2-7; TRBD1 matches 7 bases. With 0 bases clipped from V and 1 base from J, the junction kept 4 bases outside the gene matches. Germline values: CDR1 SGDLS, CDR2 YYNGEE. The length of the CDR3 is 15 residues. CDR3 DNA sequence: TGTGCCAGCAGCGTAGAAGGGGGCAAGTCCTACGAGCAGTACTTC. It codes for CASSVEGGKSYEQYF. Full variable domain (missing parts from reference TRBV9 and TRBJ2-7): DSGVTQTPKHLITATGQRVTLRCSPRSGDLSVYWYQQSLDQGLQFLIQYYNGEERAKGNILERFSAQQFPDLHSELNLSSLELGDSALYFCASSVEGGKSYEQYFGPGTRLTVT.

The genes are TRBV9 and TRBJ2-5; 8 bases agree with TRBD2. Germline values: CDR1 SGDLS, CDR2 YYNGEE. The CDR3 is 15 residues long. The junction had 5 bases not matched to a gene; V was cut back by 1 base and J by 3 bases. CDR3 sequence reads: CASSVRAGVKETQYF. CDR3 coding DNA: TGTGCCAGCAGCGTAAGAGCGGGGGTGAAAGAGACCCAGTACTTC. The full variable domain, rest sourced from reference TRBV9 and TRBJ2-5, is DSGVTQTPKHLITATGQRVTLRCSPRSGDLSVYWYQQSLDQGLQFLIQYYNGEERAKGNILERFSAQQFPDLHSELNLSSLELGDSALYFCASSVRAGVKETQYFGPGTRLLVL.

The genes are TRBV9 and TRBJ2-6, with D perhaps matching TRBD1 or TRBD2 (5 bases each). The CDR3 covers 16 residues. Trimming pared 4 bases from V and 7 bases from J, leaving 18 bases between. CDR1 is SGDLS, CDR2 YYNGEE, per germline. The CDR3 DNA reads TGTGCCAGCAGCTTCGGGACGAGAAGTAGTGCCAACGTCCTGACTTTC. Translated, it gives CASSFGTRSSANVLTF. Based on the CDR3 plus reference TRBV9 and TRBJ2-6, the full variable domain is DSGVTQTPKHLITATGQRVTLRCSPRSGDLSVYWYQQSLDQGLQFLIQYYNGEERAKGNILERFSAQQFPDLHSELNLSSLELGDSALYFCASSFGTRSSANVLTFGAGSRLTVL.

The gene calls are TRBV5-1 and TRBJ1-2; D gene unclear. The CDR3 has 13 residues. Germline-derived CDR1 and CDR2 are SGHRS and YFSETQ. V lost 4 bases and J lost 6, with 13 bases in between. CDR3 protein: CASSPQVRNGYTF. CDR3 nucleotides: TGCGCCAGCAGCCCCCAGGTGAGGAATGGCTACACCTTC.

The CDR3 DNA reads as TGCGCCAGCAGCTTAGAAGGTAGGACCTACGAGCAGTACTTC. This gives the protein CASSLEGRTYEQYF. V gene TRBV5-1 combines with J gene TRBJ2-7; unclear D gene. CDR1 is SGHRS and CDR2 is YFSETQ in the germline V gene. The CDR3 runs to 14 residues. Deletions cut 2 bases from V and 2 bases from J, with 11 bases between.

This clone was counted a single time. At one end the junction does not follow the germline gene, possibly because of a read error. The chain is built from TRBV27 and TRBJ2-1; weak D call: TRBD2 (5 bases). This CDR3 contains 15 residues. Germline V lookup: CDR1 MNHEY, CDR2 SMNVEV (reference sequence). The CDR3 region is CASSLSGQPYNERFF. The CDR3 nucleotides are TGTGCCAGCAGTTTAAGCGGCCAACCCTACAATGAGCGGTTCTTC.

This clone occurred once. The chain links TRBV19 to TRBJ1-1; perhaps TRBD1 as D (5 bases). The CDR3 contains 16 residues. V was pared by 1 base and J by 1 base, with 13 bases between. Germline V gene lookup returns CDR1 LNHDA and CDR2 SQIVND (reference sequence). The CDR3 loop is CASSIARSGANTEAFF. As DNA, the CDR3 is TGTGCCAGTAGTATAGCGAGATCTGGGGCGAACACTGAAGCTTTCTTT.

This clone was seen a handful of times. This sequence joins TRBV6-5 and TRBJ2-1; no reliable D call. The germline V and J ends were trimmed by 2 bases and 9 bases, with 8 bases remaining between them. The CDR3 contains 12 residues. CDR1 is MNHEY and CDR2 is SVGAGI in the germline V gene. The CDR3 DNA sequence: TGTGCCAGCAGTTACGTAGCCGGTGAGCAGTTCTTC. Protein: CASSYVAGEQFF.

This chain joins TRBV10-1 and TRBJ1-5, with 9 bases aligning to TRBD1. The length of the CDR3 is 19 residues. J gave up 2 bases and V 8 bases, and 19 bases lay outside the gene matches. The V gene's germline CDR1 is WNHNN and CDR2 SYGVQD (reference sequence). The CDR3 sequence: CASPRTPGTGFYGNQPQHF. The DNA of the CDR3 is TGCGCCAGCCCTCGGACCCCCGGGACAGGGTTTTATGGCAATCAGCCCCAGCATTTT.

The chain joins TRBV19 to TRBJ2-7, with D tentatively TRBD2 (7 bases). The CDR3 contains 16 residues. The V gene lost 0 bases and the J gene lost 1 base, with 13 bases spanning the gap. Germline-derived CDR1 and CDR2 are LNHDA and SQIVND (reference sequence). The CDR3 loop is CASSIDGAGASYEQYF. The CDR3 DNA is TGTGCCAGTAGTATAGACGGGGCGGGGGCATCCTACGAGCAGTACTTC.